These T cell receptor beta chains were read from a single sample in a study of long-term antiretroviral therapy in people with HIV. TCRdb keeps only in-frame clones here, not all; method: immunoSEQ multiplex PCR. The top ten clones hold approximately 5% of a sample with about 43,000 clones, approximately 86% of them seen once. Sample: unsorted PBMCs, taken 0.1 years before starting antiretroviral therapy. These receptors originate from a woman aged 45-60 years with HIV. CDR3s include the opening cysteine and the closing phenylalanine or tryptophan. The order of the fields is D gene, J gene, V gene, clone size, CDR3 DNA, CDR3 protein. A D gene is named only where the DNA matches it firmly. Clone size is shown for a subset of rows, as once, few, many or a class of expanded clone.

>-|TRBJ1-6|TRBV27|-
TGTGCCAGCAGTTTATTACGGCCGCAAAGCTCCTATAATTCACCCCTCCACTTT
CASSLLRPQSSYNSPLHF
>TRBD1|TRBJ1-2|TRBV2|-
TGTGCCAGCAGTGGGGACAGCTATGGCTACACCTTC
CASSGDSYGYTF
>-|TRBJ1-4|TRBV6-5|-
TGTGCCAGCAGTTACAAAAACAGGGACCCAAAACTGTTTTTT
CASSYKNRDPKLFF
>-|TRBJ2-7|TRBV11-1|-
TGTGCCAGCAGCACGGGTGGTGGGGCCTACGAGCAGTACTTC
CASSTGGGAYEQYF
>-|TRBJ1-4|TRBV10-3|-
TGTGCCATCGGGGGGGCAGGGAAGGCTGAAAAACTGTTTTTT
CAIGGAGKAEKLFF
>-|TRBJ1-1|TRBV27|-
TGTGCCAGCAGTTTTTCCAGGGGGAACACTGAAGCTTTCTTT
CASSFSRGNTEAFF
>-|TRBJ1-1|TRBV2|-
TGTGCCAGCAGCCTTGGACAACGGCTAGAAGCTTTCTTT
CASSLGQRLEAFF
>TRBD1|TRBJ1-2|TRBV7-9|-
TGTGCCAGCAGCATGACAGGGAAAGACTACACCTTC
CASSMTGKDYTF
>-|TRBJ2-7|TRBV9|-
TGTGCCAGCAGCCCAAGACAGGTCAATCCGGGCGAGCAGTACTTC
CASSPRQVNPGEQYF
>-|TRBJ1-5|TRBV6-6|few
TGTGCCAGCAGTCACCAGGGCTCCCATCAGCCCCAGCATTTT
CASSHQGSHQPQHF
>-|TRBJ2-6|TRBV19|-
TGTGCCAGTAGTACGATCTCTGGGGCCAACGTCCTGACTTTC
CASSTISGANVLTF
>TRBD2|TRBJ2-2|TRBV11-2|-
TGTGCCAGCAGCTTAGCAGCGGGGGCCGGGGAGCTGTTTTTT
CASSLAAGAGELFF
>-|TRBJ2-1|TRBV6-1|-
TGTGCCAGCGCACCGGGAGTGTACAATGAGCAGTTCTTC
CASAPGVYNEQFF
>-|TRBJ1-4|TRBV5-1|-
TGCGCCAGCAGCCGTACAGGTGCAACTAATGAAAAACTGTTTTTT
CASSRTGATNEKLFF
>TRBD1|TRBJ1-4|TRBV19|-
TGTGCCAGTAGTACTCTAAATCCAGGGGGCGCGGGCGAAAAACTGTTTTTT
CASSTLNPGGAGEKLFF
>TRBD2|TRBJ2-1|TRBV29-1|-
TGCAGCGTTGAAGGTTGGGGGGGAGCCGTAAGCTCCTACAATGAGCAGTTCTTC
CSVEGWGGAVSSYNEQFF
>-|TRBJ2-7|TRBV30|once
TGTGCCGGGGGGAGGCAGGGTGGAGGGGAGCAGTACTTC
CAGGRQGGGEQYF
>TRBD1|TRBJ2-7|TRBV7-2|-
TGTGCCAGCAGCTTTAGTGGGTGGACAGGAACTGCCTACGAGCAGTACTTC
CASSFSGWTGTAYEQYF
>-|TRBJ2-2|TRBV6-5|-
TGTGCCAGCAGTTACTCGAGGGGGGCCGCGACCGGGGAGCTGTTTTTT
CASSYSRGAATGELFF
>TRBD2|TRBJ2-1|TRBV5-1|-
TGCGCCAGCAGCTTTATAGCGGGGGGGATCGTTACCTACAATGAGCAGTTCTTC
CASSFIAGGIVTYNEQFF
>-|TRBJ1-2|TRBV4-1|-
TGCGCCAGCAGCCAAGATAGGGTCAACAACTATGGCTACACCTTC
CASSQDRVNNYGYTF
>TRBD2|TRBJ2-2|TRBV2|-
TGTGCCAGCCAACTAGCGGGCGGGACCGGGGAGCTGTTTTTT
CASQLAGGTGELFF
>TRBD1|TRBJ2-7|TRBV5-4|few
TGTGCCAGCAGCTCCCCGACAGGGACCTACGAGCAGTACTTC
CASSSPTGTYEQYF
>TRBD1|TRBJ2-1|TRBV25-1|-
TGTGCCAGCAGTAACGCGGACAGGGCCTTTGGGGATGAGCAGTTCTTC
CASSNADRAFGDEQFF
>TRBD1|TRBJ1-4|TRBV2|-
TGTGCCAGCAGTGATAAATCCAGGGGGGATGAAAAACTGTTTTTT
CASSDKSRGDEKLFF
>-|TRBJ2-7|TRBV6-5|-
TGTGCCAGCAGTTATAATGGGGATTTTTCCTACGAGCAGTACTTC
CASSYNGDFSYEQYF
>-|TRBJ1-6|TRBV14|-
TGTGCCAGCAGCCCCTTAACAGGGTCGAACCTCCACTTT
CASSPLTGSNLHF
>TRBD1|TRBJ1-2|TRBV19|-
TGTGCCAGTGCGAGGGACAGTTCACTGATTTTAAACTATGGCTACACCTTC
CASARDSSLILNYGYTF
>-|TRBJ2-7|TRBV6-1|-
TGTGCCAGCAGTGTTACGGGACTCTCCTACGAGCAGTACTTC
CASSVTGLSYEQYF
>-|TRBJ1-2|TRBV2|few
TGTGCCAGCAGTGAGGCCCGGCGGGCTAACTATGGCTACACCTTC
CASSEARRANYGYTF
>-|TRBJ1-1|TRBV5-4|-
TGTGCCAGCAGCTTCCGCAGGGGTCGAACTGAAGCTTTCTTT
CASSFRRGRTEAFF
>-|TRBJ2-1|TRBV7-9|-
TGTGCCAGCAGCTTCAGGTTGGAAATTGAGCAGTTCTTC
CASSFRLEIEQFF
>-|TRBJ1-1|TRBV18|once
TGTGCCAGCTCACCAGGCGTATGGGGGAACACTGAAGCTTTCTTT
CASSPGVWGNTEAFF
>-|TRBJ2-1|TRBV7-3|-
TGTGCCAGCAGCTCATCTCTAGCCGCCACCTACAATGAGCAGTTCTTC
CASSSSLAATYNEQFF
>-|TRBJ2-5|TRBV2|-
TGTGCCAGCAGTGAACCAGGGTTAAAAGGTAAGACCCAGTACTTC
CASSEPGLKGKTQYF
>TRBD1|TRBJ1-5|TRBV6-1|once
TGTGCCAGCGGGGGACAGGGAATCCAGCCCCAGCATTTT
CASGGQGIQPQHF
>-|TRBJ2-5|TRBV6-5|-
TGTGCCAGCAGTTCGCGGGGGCCCCTCCAAGAGACCCAGTACTTC
CASSSRGPLQETQYF
>-|TRBJ2-1|TRBV6-5|-
TGTGCCAGCAGACCAGGACCCGGGGTATACAATGAGCAGTTCTTC
CASRPGPGVYNEQFF
>TRBD1|TRBJ2-7|TRBV9|-
TGTGCCAGCAGCCCGGGGACAGGTCTTTACGAGCAGTACTTC
CASSPGTGLYEQYF
>-|TRBJ1-5|TRBV7-9|-
TGTGCCAGCAGCCCCGGCGCAGATAGCAATCAGCCCCAGCATTTT
CASSPGADSNQPQHF
>TRBD1|TRBJ2-1|TRBV11-2|-
TGTGCCAGCAGCTTAGATCCCGTTGGGACAGTATCCTACAATGAGCAGTTCTTC
CASSLDPVGTVSYNEQFF
>TRBD1|TRBJ1-5|TRBV11-2|-
TGTGCCAGCAGCCTGGACAGGGGCGGCCAGCCCCAGCATTTT
CASSLDRGGQPQHF
>-|TRBJ2-5|TRBV18|-
TGTGCCAGCTCAATGCGGGACACCGGACTCCAAGAGACCCAGTACTTC
CASSMRDTGLQETQYF
>-|TRBJ1-2|TRBV19|-
TGTGCCAGTAGTATTGTTGGTCGGGGGCGCTACACCTTC
CASSIVGRGRYTF
>TRBD1|TRBJ1-5|TRBV7-8|-
TGTGCCAGCAGCTTAGCGGGCAGGGGGTTGTTTCGGAGCAATCAGCCCCAGCATTTT
CASSLAGRGLFRSNQPQHF
>-|TRBJ1-4|TRBV9|once
TGTGCCAGCAGCGTAGGGCCAACCCTTTTTAATGAAAAACTGTTTTTT
CASSVGPTLFNEKLFF
>-|TRBJ1-5|TRBV7-9|-
TGTGCCAGCAGCTCGCGGGATCAGCCCCAGCATTTT
CASSSRDQPQHF